This T cell receptor (beta chain) emerged from a study of identical twins. Findings and caveats of the study: The degree of excess twin sharing was weaker in beta out-of-frame sequences.

A universal primer binding site was introduced by template switching. The final cDNA contained unique molecular identifiers. MiXCR, run by TCRdb on the 5' RACE reads, gives a single entry per CDR3 protein. This table holds 1.5 million to 2 million distinct CDR3 sequences, around 29% found once. V was pared by 1 base and J by 0 bases, with 5 bases of the junction left unmatched. This CDR3 spans 17 amino acids. CDR1 SGHRS and CDR2 YFSETQ come from the germline V gene. Regarding this clonotype: What it recognizes is unknown.

Sample: cord blood. The genes are TRBV5-1 and TRBJ2-3, with 10 bases matching TRBD2. The sequence was obtained from a newborn girl in good health. The CDR3 is CASSLRTSGTSTDTQYF. The CDR3 nucleotides are TGCGCCAGCAGCTTGAGGACTAGCGGAACTAGCACAGATACGCAGTATTTT.